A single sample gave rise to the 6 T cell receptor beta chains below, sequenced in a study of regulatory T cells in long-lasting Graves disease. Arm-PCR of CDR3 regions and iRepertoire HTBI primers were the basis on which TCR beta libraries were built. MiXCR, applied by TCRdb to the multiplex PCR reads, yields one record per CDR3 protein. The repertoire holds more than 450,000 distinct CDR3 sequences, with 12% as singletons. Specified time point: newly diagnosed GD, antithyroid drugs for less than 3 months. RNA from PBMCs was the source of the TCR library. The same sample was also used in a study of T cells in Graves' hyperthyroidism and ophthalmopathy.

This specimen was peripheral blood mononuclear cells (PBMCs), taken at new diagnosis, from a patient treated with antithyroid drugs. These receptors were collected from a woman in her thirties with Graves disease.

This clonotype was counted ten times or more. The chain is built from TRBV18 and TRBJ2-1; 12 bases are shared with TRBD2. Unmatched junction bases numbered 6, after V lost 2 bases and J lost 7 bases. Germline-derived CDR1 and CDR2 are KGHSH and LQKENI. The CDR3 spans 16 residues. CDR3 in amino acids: CASSPTGLAGMNEQFF. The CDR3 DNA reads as TGTGCCAGCTCACCAACAGGACTAGCGGGAATGAATGAGCAGTTCTTC.

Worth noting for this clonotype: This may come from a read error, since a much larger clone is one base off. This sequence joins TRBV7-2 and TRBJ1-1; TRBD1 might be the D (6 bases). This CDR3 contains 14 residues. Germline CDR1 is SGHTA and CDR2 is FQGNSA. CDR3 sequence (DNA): TGTGCCAGCAGTCAGAAAACCGGACAGCTTGAAGCTCTCTTT. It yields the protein CASSQKTGQLEALF.

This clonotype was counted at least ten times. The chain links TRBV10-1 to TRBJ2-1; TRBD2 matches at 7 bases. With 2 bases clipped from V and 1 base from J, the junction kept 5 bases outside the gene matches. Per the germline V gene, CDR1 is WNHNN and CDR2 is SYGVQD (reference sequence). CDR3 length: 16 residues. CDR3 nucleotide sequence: TGCGCCAGCAGTGAGATAGAGGGAGGGTCCTACAATGAGCAGTTCTTC. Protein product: CASSEIEGGSYNEQFF.

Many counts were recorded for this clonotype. The CDR3 sequence is CASSFQGLNEKLFF. For the CDR3, the DNA is TGTGCCAGCAGCTTTCAGGGTCTTAATGAAAAACTGTTTTTT. J is TRBJ1-4 and V is TRBV7-9; maybe TRBD1 (5 bases). CDR1 SEHNR and CDR2 FQNEAQ come from the germline V gene (reference sequence). V was clipped by 3 bases and J by 4 bases, with 9 bases between them. The length of the CDR3 is 14 residues.

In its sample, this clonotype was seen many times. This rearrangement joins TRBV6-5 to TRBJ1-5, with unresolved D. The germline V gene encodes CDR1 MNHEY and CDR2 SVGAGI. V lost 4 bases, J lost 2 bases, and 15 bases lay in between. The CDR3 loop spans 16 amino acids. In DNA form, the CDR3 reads TGTGCCAGCAGTTTTCTAAAGGCCGCGGGCAATCAGCCCCAGCATTTT. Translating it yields CASSFLKAAGNQPQHF.

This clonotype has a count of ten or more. The CDR3 bases are TGTGCCATCAGTGCACTTGGAAAGAGGGGTTACAATGAGCAGTTCTTC. Its translation: CAISALGKRGYNEQFF. The chain couples TRBV10-3 to TRBJ2-1, with D perhaps given as TRBD1 or TRBD2 (5 bases each). The germline V and J ends were trimmed by 4 bases and 4 bases, with 17 bases remaining between them. CDR1 ENHRY and CDR2 SYGVKD come from the germline V gene. This CDR3 has 16 amino acids.